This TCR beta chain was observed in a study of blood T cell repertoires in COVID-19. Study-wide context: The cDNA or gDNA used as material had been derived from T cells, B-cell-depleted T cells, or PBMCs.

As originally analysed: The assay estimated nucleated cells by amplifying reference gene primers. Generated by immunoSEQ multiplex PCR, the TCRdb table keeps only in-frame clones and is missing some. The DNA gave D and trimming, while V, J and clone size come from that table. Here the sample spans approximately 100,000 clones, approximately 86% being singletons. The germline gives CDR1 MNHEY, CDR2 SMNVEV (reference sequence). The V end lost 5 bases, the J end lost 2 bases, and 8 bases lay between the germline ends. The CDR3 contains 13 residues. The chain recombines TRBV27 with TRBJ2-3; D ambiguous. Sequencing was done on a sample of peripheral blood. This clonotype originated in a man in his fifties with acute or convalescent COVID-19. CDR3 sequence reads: CASSPGTTDTQYF. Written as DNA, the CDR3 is TGTGCCAGCAGTCCAGGCACCACAGATACGCAGTATTTT.